This T cell receptor beta chain was identified during a study of blood T cell repertoires in COVID-19. Background on the study: COVID-19 samples from acute and convalescent phases originated in the United States, Italy and Spain. Sample material is recorded as cDNA or gDNA derived from T cells, B-cell-depleted T cells, or PBMCs.

Per the study methods: From reference gene primer amplification, estimates of nucleated cell counts were derived. Assay: immunoSEQ multiplex PCR; the TCRdb copy retains only in-frame clones and omits some. The DNA was the basis for D and trimming; V, J and clone size are from that table. The sample yields 200,000 to 250,000 clones, roughly nine tenths seen once. The germline gives CDR1 SGDLS, CDR2 YYNGEE. This CDR3 is 14 amino acids long. The ends were cut back, 2 bases at V and 6 bases at J, with 11 bases in the middle. Sequenced material: peripheral blood. The rearrangement uses TRBV9 and TRBJ2-2; a weak D match, TRBD1 (6 bases). The source is a man between 60 and 75 years old with acute or convalescent COVID-19. The CDR3 DNA reads as TGTGCCAGCAGCGTTGCCCAGGGGCCCGGGGAGCTGTTTTTT. This sequence encodes CASSVAQGPGELFF.